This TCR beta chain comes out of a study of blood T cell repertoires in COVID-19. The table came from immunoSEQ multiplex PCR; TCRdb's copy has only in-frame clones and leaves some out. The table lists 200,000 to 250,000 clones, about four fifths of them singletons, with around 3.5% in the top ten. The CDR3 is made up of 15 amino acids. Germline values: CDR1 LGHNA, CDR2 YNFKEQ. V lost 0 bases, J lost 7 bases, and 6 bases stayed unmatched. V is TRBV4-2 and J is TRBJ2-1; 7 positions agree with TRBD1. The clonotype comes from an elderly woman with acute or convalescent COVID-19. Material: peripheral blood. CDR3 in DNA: TGTGCCAGCAGCCAAGAAGACAGGGTAGGAAATGAGCAGTTCTTC. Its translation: CASSQEDRVGNEQFF.